The 12 T cell receptor beta chains presented below share a single source sample, sequenced in a study of blood T cells in healthy people across ages. PCR was performed a second time for about 7 to 11 cycles using a sample-barcoded 5' primer and a J-beta primer mix. One entry per CDR3 protein results from TCRdb running MiXCR on the 5' RACE reads. Of around 650,000 distinct CDR3 sequences in the sample, roughly 43% were seen once. Material for sequencing was blood. The receptors were gathered from a man at least 80 years old in good health.

The genes are TRBV9 and TRBJ2-3; TRBD2 might be the D (5 bases). The CDR3 consists of 13 residues. V lost 1 base and J lost 4, with 7 bases in between. Germline values: CDR1 SGDLS, CDR2 YYNGEE. Here the CDR3 reads CASSVRGPDTQYF. CDR3 in DNA: TGTGCCAGCAGCGTACGAGGGCCAGATACGCAGTATTTT.

The chain employs TRBV20-1 and TRBJ2-3, with D possibly being TRBD2 (5 bases). In germline, CDR1 is DFQATT, CDR2 SNEGSKA (reference sequence). The germline V and J ends were trimmed by 3 bases and 2 bases, with 12 bases remaining between them. This CDR3 has 14 amino acids. The CDR3 sequence is CSASSRDPTDTQYF. The DNA for the CDR3 is TGCAGTGCTAGTTCGAGGGATCCCACAGATACGCAGTATTTT.

The sample holds a few counts of this clonotype. Here the CDR3 reads CASSLAVSETQYF. Written as DNA, the CDR3 is TGTGCCAGCAGCTTAGCTGTATCGGAGACCCAGTACTTC. The V and J genes are TRBV7-2 and TRBJ2-7; no firm D call. The DNA end lines up better with TRBJ2-5; the J call may be wrong. From germline, CDR1 is SGHTA and CDR2 FQGNSA. The CDR3 covers 13 residues.

The chain employs TRBV29-1 and TRBJ1-6, with D tentatively TRBD1 (5 bases). Germline V CDR1 and CDR2: SQVTM, ANQGSEA. There are 16 residues in the CDR3. V lost 6 bases and J 7 bases, leaving 22 bases between the germline ends. CDR3 DNA sequence: TGCAGCGTCCAATTAAGGGGCGGGGGGTGGAATTCACCCCTCCACTTT. Protein sequence: CSVQLRGGGWNSPLHF.

This clonotype was recorded many times. The rearrangement links TRBV5-1 to TRBJ2-5; TRBD2 agrees at 7 bases. Trimming cost V 0 bases and J 4 bases; bases outside gene matches: 9. Germline V gene sequence: CDR1 SGHRS, CDR2 YFSETQ. The CDR3 extends over 16 amino acids. The CDR3 region is CASSLVGRTGGETQYF. Here the CDR3 DNA reads TGCGCCAGCAGCTTGGTGGGACGGACGGGGGGAGAGACCCAGTACTTC.

The rearrangement links TRBV7-2 to TRBJ2-1, with D tentatively TRBD2 (5 bases). The CDR3 sequence is 12 residues long. V lost 11 bases to trimming and J lost 4 bases, with 12 bases between them. Germline loops: CDR1 SGHTA, CDR2 FQGNSA. CDR3 sequence reads: CAWENAYNEQFF. CDR3 sequence (DNA): TGTGCCTGGGAGAATGCTTACAATGAGCAGTTCTTC.

V is TRBV4-1 and J is TRBJ2-7, with a tentative D call TRBD1 (7 bases). The CDR3 covers 15 residues. CDR1 and CDR2 (germline): MGHRA, YSYEKL. Trimming removed 4 bases at V and 3 bases at J, with 16 bases between. CDR3 protein: CASSLYAGGNYEQYF. CDR3 DNA: TGCGCCAGCAGCCTGTACGCAGGGGGGAACTACGAGCAGTACTTC.

This clonotype appeared a single time. The CDR3 loop is CASSEAHPVRGWNTEAFF. The CDR3 bases are TGTGCCAGCAGTGAAGCGCACCCAGTTCGGGGGTGGAACACTGAAGCTTTCTTT. This rearrangement joins TRBV6-1 to TRBJ1-1; tentatively, D is TRBD1 (5 bases). V lost 0 bases and J 1 base, leaving 18 bases between the germline ends. Germline V gives CDR1 MNHNS, CDR2 SASEGT. This CDR3 has 18 residues.

This clonotype was counted a few times. The chain combines TRBV7-9 with TRBJ1-2; TRBD1 agrees at 7 bases. V was pared by 5 bases and J by 3 bases, with 6 bases of the junction left unmatched. This CDR3 is 14 amino acids long. The germline V gene encodes CDR1 SEHNR and CDR2 FQNEAQ (reference sequence). This chain's CDR3 is CASSARDRDYGYTF. The CDR3 DNA sequence: TGTGCCAGCAGCGCGAGAGACAGGGACTATGGCTACACCTTC.

As for this clonotype: This clone may be a read error of a much larger clone one base away. The chain employs TRBV5-1 and TRBJ2-4; no clear D. The DNA matches TRBJ2-5 better at its end, which makes the J call doubtful. Germline V gene data show CDR1 as SGHRS and CDR2 as YFSETQ. There are 14 residues in the CDR3. The CDR3 coding sequence is TGCGCCAGCACGGGCCGGAGTCGACGAGAGACCCAGTACTTC. Residues: CASTGRSRRETQYF.

The CDR3 DNA follows: TGTGCCACCCGGGCCTACAATGAGCAGTTCTTC. The encoded protein is CATRAYNEQFF. V gene TRBV18 combines with J gene TRBJ2-1; no firm D call. The CDR3 has 11 residues. Germline CDR1 and CDR2: KGHSH and LQKENI. V lost 10 bases and J lost 2, with 6 bases in between.

This clonotype came up a few times. The rearrangement links TRBV7-6 to TRBJ2-6; maybe TRBD1 (5 bases). This CDR3 has 17 amino acids. Germline assignment: CDR1 SGHVS and CDR2 FNYEAQ. The germline V and J ends were trimmed by 7 bases and 0 bases, with 16 bases remaining between them. The CDR3 DNA reads as TGTGCCAGCAACCCCCTCCAGGGTAGCTCTGGGGCCAACGTCCTGACTTTC. It codes for CASNPLQGSSGANVLTF.